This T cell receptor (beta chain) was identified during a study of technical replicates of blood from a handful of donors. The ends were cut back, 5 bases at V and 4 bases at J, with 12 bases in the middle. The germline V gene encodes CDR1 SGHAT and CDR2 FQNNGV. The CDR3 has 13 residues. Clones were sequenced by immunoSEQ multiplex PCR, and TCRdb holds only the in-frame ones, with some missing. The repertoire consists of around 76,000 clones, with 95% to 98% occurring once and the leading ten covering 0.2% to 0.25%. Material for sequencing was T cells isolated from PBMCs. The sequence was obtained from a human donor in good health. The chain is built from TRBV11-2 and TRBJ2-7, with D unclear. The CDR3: CASSPLVAYEQYF. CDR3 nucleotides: TGTGCCAGCAGCCCCTTAGTTGCTTACGAGCAGTACTTC.